This T cell receptor (beta chain) was documented in a study of graft-versus-host responses after intestinal transplantation. Notes on this clone: Antigen specificity is unknown.

The V and J ends lost 0 bases and 6 bases, in that order; junction bases with no gene match: 16. The germline CDR1 and CDR2 sequences are SGDLS and YYNGEE. This CDR3 spans 19 amino acids. Here immunoSEQ multiplex PCR was the method, and the copy in TCRdb shows in-frame clones only, minus some. This sample yields about 130,000 clones, of which nearly 95% are seen a single time; about 0.18% belongs to the top ten. The origin of this receptor is a human donor who received an intestinal transplant. Sequenced material: unstimulated CD4+ T cells sorted from spleen or lymph node cells, taken before intestinal transplant. The chain recombines TRBV9 with TRBJ2-1, with 9 bases lining up with TRBD2. The CDR3 reads CASSVGLAGKGALTNEQFF. CDR3 coding DNA: TGTGCCAGCAGCGTAGGGCTAGCGGGAAAGGGAGCCTTAACCAATGAGCAGTTCTTC. Based on the CDR3 plus reference TRBV9 and TRBJ2-1, the full variable domain is DSGVTQTPKHLITATGQRVTLRCSPRSGDLSVYWYQQSLDQGLQFLIQYYNGEERAKGNILERFSAQQFPDLHSELNLSSLELGDSALYFCASSVGLAGKGALTNEQFFGPGTRLTVL.